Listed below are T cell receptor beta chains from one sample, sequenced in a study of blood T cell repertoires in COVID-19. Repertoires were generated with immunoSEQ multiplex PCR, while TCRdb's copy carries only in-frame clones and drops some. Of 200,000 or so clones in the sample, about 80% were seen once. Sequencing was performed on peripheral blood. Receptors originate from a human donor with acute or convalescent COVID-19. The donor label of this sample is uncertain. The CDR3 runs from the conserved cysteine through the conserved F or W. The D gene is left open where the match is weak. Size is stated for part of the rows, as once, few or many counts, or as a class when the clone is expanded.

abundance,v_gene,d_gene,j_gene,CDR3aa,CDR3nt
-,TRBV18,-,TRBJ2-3,CASSTYSGFTDTQYF,TGTGCCAGCTCAACGTATAGCGGTTTCACAGATACGCAGTATTTT
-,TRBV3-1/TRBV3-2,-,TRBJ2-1,CASSLIAVDNEQFF,TGTGCCAGCAGCCTTATAGCGGTGGACAATGAGCAGTTCTTC
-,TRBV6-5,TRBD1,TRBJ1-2,CASSRGQGAYGYTF,TGTGCCAGCAGCCGTGGACAGGGGGCGTATGGCTACACCTTC
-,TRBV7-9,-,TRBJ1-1,CASSNGYMNTEAFF,TGTGCCAGCAGCAACGGTTATATGAACACTGAAGCTTTCTTT
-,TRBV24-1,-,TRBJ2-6,CATSDPLRGGSGANVLTF,TGTGCCACCAGTGACCCCCTTCGGGGTGGCTCTGGGGCCAACGTCCTGACTTTC
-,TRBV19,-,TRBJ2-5,CASSRSLQGGETQYF,TGTGCCAGTAGTCGATCGTTGCAGGGTGGCGAGACCCAGTACTTC
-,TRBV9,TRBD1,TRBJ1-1,CASSVFRGQAFF,TGTGCCAGCAGCGTATTCAGGGGGCAAGCTTTCTTT
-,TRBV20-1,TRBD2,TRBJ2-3,CSASSSVAGGPPDTQYF,TGCAGTGCTAGTTCAAGTGTAGCGGGAGGCCCCCCAGATACGCAGTATTTT
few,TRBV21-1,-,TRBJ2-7,CASTRQRYEQYF,TGTGCCAGCACCCGACAGAGATACGAGCAGTACTTC
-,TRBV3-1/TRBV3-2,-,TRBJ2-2,CASSPRGYTGELFF,TGTGCCAGCAGCCCCCGTGGCTACACCGGGGAGCTGTTTTTT
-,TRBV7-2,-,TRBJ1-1,CASNDPGGGTEAFF,TGTGCCAGCAACGATCCGGGGGGCGGCACTGAAGCTTTCTTT
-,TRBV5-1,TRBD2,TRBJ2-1,CASSSYLAGGLHEQFF,TGCGCCAGCAGCTCCTACCTAGCGGGAGGATTACATGAGCAGTTCTTC
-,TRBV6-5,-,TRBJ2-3,CASSYEPRRDTQYF,TGTGCCAGCAGTTACGAGCCTCGTCGGGATACGCAGTATTTT
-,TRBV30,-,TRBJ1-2,CASTRGGGYTF,TGTGCCTCCACCAGAGGGGGTGGCTACACCTTC
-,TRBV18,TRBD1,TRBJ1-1,CASSPRAGTGVNTEAFF,TGTGCCAGCTCACCAAGGGCAGGAACAGGGGTCAACACTGAAGCTTTCTTT
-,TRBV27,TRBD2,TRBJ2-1,CASSFGGSINEQFF,TGTGCCAGCAGTTTTGGCGGGAGTATCAATGAGCAGTTCTTC
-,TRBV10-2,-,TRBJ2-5,CATQRGGFGETQYF,TGCGCCACCCAGAGGGGGGGGTTTGGAGAGACCCAGTACTTC
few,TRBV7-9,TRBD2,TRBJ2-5,CASSARLAEQETQYF,TGTGCCAGCAGCGCCCGACTAGCAGAACAAGAGACCCAGTACTTC
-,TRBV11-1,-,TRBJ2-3,CASRFGGVADTQYF,TGTGCCAGCAGGTTCGGGGGAGTGGCAGATACGCAGTATTTT
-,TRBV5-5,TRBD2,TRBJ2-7,CASSFITSDSYEQYF,TGTGCCAGCAGCTTCATAACTAGCGACTCCTACGAGCAGTACTTC
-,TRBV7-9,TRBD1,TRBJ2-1,CASSLGTGQGTGEQFF,TGTGCCAGCAGCTTAGGTACGGGACAGGGAACCGGTGAGCAGTTCTTC
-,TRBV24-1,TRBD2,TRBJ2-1,CATGGEAEQFF,TGTGCCACCGGGGGGGAGGCTGAGCAGTTCTTC
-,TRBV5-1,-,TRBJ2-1,CASSLLAQGDSEQFF,TGCGCCAGCAGCTTGTTGGCCCAGGGCGACTCTGAGCAGTTCTTC
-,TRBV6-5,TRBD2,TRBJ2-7,CASKKSGSSYEQYF,TGTGCCAGCAAGAAAAGCGGGAGTTCCTACGAGCAGTACTTC
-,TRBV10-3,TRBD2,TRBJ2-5,CAISSLSSGRGETQYF,TGTGCCATCAGCTCCTTGAGTAGCGGGAGGGGGGAGACCCAGTACTTC
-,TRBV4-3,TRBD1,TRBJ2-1,CASSQGTGVSSYNEQFF,TGCGCCAGCAGCCAGGGTACAGGGGTAAGCTCCTACAATGAGCAGTTCTTC
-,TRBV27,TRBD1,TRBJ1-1,CASSFTTGTGFTEAFF,TGTGCCAGCAGCTTTACAACCGGGACAGGGTTCACTGAAGCTTTCTTT
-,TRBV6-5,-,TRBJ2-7,CASTGFLPYEQYF,TGTGCCAGCACCGGGTTCCTCCCCTACGAGCAGTACTTC
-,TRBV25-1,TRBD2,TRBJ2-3,CASSELGLATDTQYF,TGTGCCAGCAGTGAATTGGGACTAGCCACAGATACGCAGTATTTT
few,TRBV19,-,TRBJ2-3,CASSRKTESTDTQYF,TGTGCCAGTAGTAGGAAGACAGAAAGCACAGATACGCAGTATTTT
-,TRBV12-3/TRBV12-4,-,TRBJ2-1,CASSLRDEQFF,TGTGCCAGCAGTTTGCGAGATGAGCAGTTCTTC
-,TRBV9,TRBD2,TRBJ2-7,CASSDRTSGLYEQYF,TGTGCCAGCAGCGATCGGACTAGCGGGCTCTACGAGCAGTACTTC
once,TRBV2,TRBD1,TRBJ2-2,CASVGTAANTGELFF,TGTGCCAGCGTAGGGACAGCCGCGAACACCGGGGAGCTGTTTTTT
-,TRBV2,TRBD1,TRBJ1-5,CASNSPLSTGGGGRQPQHF,TGTGCCAGCAACAGCCCCCTCTCTACAGGGGGCGGGGGGCGTCAGCCCCAGCATTTT